The present T cell receptor (beta chain) was sequenced within a study of identical twins. Healthy Caucasian donors formed the entire cohort. MiXCR, applied by TCRdb to the 5' RACE reads, yields one record per CDR3 protein. The profile shows 700,000 to 950,000 distinct CDR3 sequences, 9% to 15% of them singletons. Study conclusions and caveats: The study drew conclusions from cross-sectional statistical analysis, not from following the same donors.

In its sample, this clonotype was seen a few times. What it binds is not known. The CDR3 is 16 amino acids. V lost 3 bases to trimming and J lost 9 bases; unmatched junction nucleotides: 16. The V gene's germline CDR1 is SGHNT and CDR2 YYREEE (reference sequence). This sample was also put to use in a study of yellow fever vaccine responses in identical twins.

The chain joins TRBV5-4 to TRBJ2-3, with 7 bases identical to TRBD1. The material sequenced was PBMCs. The TCR sequence derives from a woman in her late teens or twenties in good health. The chain's CDR3 is CASSYGGQVTYNTQYF. The CDR3 DNA reads TGTGCCAGCAGCTACGGTGGACAGGTAACTTACAACACGCAGTATTTT.